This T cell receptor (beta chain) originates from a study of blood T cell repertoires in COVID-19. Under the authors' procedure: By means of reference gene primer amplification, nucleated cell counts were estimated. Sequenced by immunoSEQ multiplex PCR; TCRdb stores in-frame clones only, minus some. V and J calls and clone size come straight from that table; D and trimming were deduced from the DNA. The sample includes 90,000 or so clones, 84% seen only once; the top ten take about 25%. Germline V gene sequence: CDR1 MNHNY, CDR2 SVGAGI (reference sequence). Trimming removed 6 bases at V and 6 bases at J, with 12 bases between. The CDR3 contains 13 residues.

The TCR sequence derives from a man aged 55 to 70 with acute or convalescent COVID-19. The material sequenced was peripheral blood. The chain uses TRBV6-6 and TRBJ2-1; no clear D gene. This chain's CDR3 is CASSPPPVNEQFF. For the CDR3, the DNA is TGTGCCAGCAGCCCACCCCCGGTCAATGAGCAGTTCTTC.